There are many counts of the clone carrying this T cell receptor (beta chain). Its antigen is not identified. These data originate in a study of Graves' ophthalmopathy and Graves' hyperthyroidism. For the study at large: There was a collection of peripheral blood at initial diagnosis, before any treatment. Study-level findings and limits: Appearing in blood as well were most expanded thyroid clonotypes above 0.001 frequency.

Between the trimmed V and J ends, which lost 5 bases and 9 bases, there was a span of 17 bases. The CDR3 totals 14 residues. Germline loops: CDR1 SEHNR, CDR2 FQNEAQ (reference sequence). The sequenced template was RNA, covering the TCR beta CDR3 region. Investigators did first-round RT-PCR with HTBI primers, then second-round multiplex PCR. TCRdb reanalysed the multiplex PCR reads using MiXCR and keeps one entry per CDR3 protein. The sample has a few hundred thousand distinct CDR3 sequences; around 20% are singletons. Presentation of ophthalmopathy in the donors involved moderate-to-severe activity, CAS ≥3, NOSPECS ≥4 and a duration under 3 months. From fresh peripheral blood, roughly 9.3 ml in volume, the PBMCs were obtained.

J is TRBJ2-4 and V is TRBV7-9, with TRBD1 as a possible D gene (6 bases). Material: peripheral blood. The clonotype comes from a woman younger than 30 with Graves' ophthalmopathy. CDR3 loop: CASSPSTGIAIQYF. CDR3 bases: TGTGCCAGCAGCCCTTCGACAGGAATTGCCATTCAGTACTTC. Together with reference TRBV7-9 and TRBJ2-4, the CDR3 gives the full variable domain: DTGVSQNPRHKITKRGQNVTFRCDPISEHNRLYWYRQTLGQGPEFLTYFQNEAQLEKSRLLSDRFSAERPKGSFSTLEIQRTEQGDSAMYLCASSPSTGIAIQYFGAGTRLSVL.